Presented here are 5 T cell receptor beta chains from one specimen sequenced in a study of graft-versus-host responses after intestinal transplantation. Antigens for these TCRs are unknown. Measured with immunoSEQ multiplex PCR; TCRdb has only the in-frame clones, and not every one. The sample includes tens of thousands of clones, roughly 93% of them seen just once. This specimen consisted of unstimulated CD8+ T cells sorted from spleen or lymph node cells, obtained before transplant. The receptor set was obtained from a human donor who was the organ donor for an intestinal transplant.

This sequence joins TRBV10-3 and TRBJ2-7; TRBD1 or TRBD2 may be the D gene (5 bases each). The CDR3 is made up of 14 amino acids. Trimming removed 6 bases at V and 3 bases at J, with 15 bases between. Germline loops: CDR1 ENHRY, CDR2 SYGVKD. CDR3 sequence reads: CAIRRTGRLYEQYF. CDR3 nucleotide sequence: TGTGCCATCAGAAGAACGGGGCGACTCTACGAGCAGTACTTC.

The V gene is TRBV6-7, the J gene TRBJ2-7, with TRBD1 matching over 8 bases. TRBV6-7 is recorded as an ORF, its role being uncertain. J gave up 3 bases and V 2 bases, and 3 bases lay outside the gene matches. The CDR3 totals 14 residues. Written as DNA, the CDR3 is TGTGCCAGCAGTTACCCGGACAGGGACTACGAGCAGTACTTC. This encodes CASSYPDRDYEQYF.

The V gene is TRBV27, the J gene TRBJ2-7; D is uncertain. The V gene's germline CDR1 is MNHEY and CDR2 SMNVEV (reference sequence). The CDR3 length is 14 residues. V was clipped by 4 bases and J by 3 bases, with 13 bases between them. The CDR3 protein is CASSSSPDFYEQYF. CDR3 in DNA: TGTGCCAGCAGTTCCTCTCCCGACTTCTACGAGCAGTACTTC.

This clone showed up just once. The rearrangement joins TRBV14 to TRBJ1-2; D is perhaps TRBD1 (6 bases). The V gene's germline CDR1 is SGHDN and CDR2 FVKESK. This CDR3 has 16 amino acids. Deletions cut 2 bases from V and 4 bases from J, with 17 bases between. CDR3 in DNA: TGTGCCAGCAGCCAAACTACTTACAGGGATGGCTATGGCTACACCTTC. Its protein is CASSQTTYRDGYGYTF.

The CDR3 loop reads CASSEWLAGDTQYF. In nucleotides, the CDR3 is TGTGCCAGCAGTGAATGGCTAGCGGGCGATACGCAGTATTTT. This sequence joins TRBV6-1 and TRBJ2-3; 8 bases fit TRBD2. The CDR3 extends over 14 amino acids. The V gene end was trimmed by 2 bases and the J gene end by 6 bases; junction bases not matched to a gene: 4. Germline CDR1 MNHNS, CDR2 SASEGT.